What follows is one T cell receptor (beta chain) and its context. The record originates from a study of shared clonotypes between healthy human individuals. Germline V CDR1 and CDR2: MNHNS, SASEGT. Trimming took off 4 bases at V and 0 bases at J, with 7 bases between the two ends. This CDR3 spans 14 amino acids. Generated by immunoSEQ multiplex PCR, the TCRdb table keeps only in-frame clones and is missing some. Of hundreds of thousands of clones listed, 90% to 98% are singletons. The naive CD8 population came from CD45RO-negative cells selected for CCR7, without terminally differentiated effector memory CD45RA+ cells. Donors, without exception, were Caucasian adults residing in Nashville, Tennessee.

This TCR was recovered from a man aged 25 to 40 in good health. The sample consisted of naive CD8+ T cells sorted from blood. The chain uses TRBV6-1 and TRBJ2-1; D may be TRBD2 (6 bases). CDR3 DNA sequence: TGTGCCAGCAGTGGAGCGGGCTCCTACAATGAGCAGTTCTTC. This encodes CASSGAGSYNEQFF.